This TCR beta chain was retrieved from a study of CD8+CD57+ T cells in acquired aplastic anemia. About the research overall: DNA per sorted CD4+ or CD8+ sample ranged 0.2 to 27.4 ug, averaging about 3.4 ug. Study findings and constraints: Patients shared around 30 CD8+ CDR3 sequences with controls. No significant difference in CD8+ Simpson's diversity was found between patients and controls.

V was cut by 1 base and J by 3 bases, with 9 bases left in between. CDR3 length equals 14 residues. The germline V gene has CDR1 SGHAT and CDR2 FQDESV (reference sequence). Genomic DNA constituted the template upon which TCR beta VDJ and CDR3 profiling was performed. From the reads, TCRdb called clonotypes with MiXCR, one entry per CDR3 protein. This sample has 250,000 to 300,000 distinct CDR3 sequences, with 55% to 60% found just once. This clonotype was observed many times. As yet, its antigen is unknown. The chain carries TRBV11-1 and TRBJ1-1; unclear D gene. The TCR was taken from a human donor with severe aplastic anemia or a healthy control (not recorded which). Sequences were obtained from sorted CD4+, CD8+, or CD8+CD57+ T cells (not recorded which) from PBMCs. The CDR3 sequence: CASSLVGWDTEAFF. The CDR3 DNA reads TGTGCCAGCAGCTTAGTGGGGTGGGACACTGAAGCTTTCTTT.